Sequencing of this T cell receptor (beta chain) was carried out in a study of blood T cell repertoires in COVID-19. Study-wide background: Whether acute or convalescent, the COVID-19 samples came from the United States, Italy and Spain. PBMCs, B-cell-depleted T cells, or T cells were the source of the cDNA or gDNA that made up the material.

This CDR3 is built from 16 residues. Under the authors' procedure: Amplification of reference gene primers was used by the study to estimate nucleated cell counts. TCRdb's table, derived via immunoSEQ multiplex PCR, lists solely in-frame clones and lacks some. Clonal size and the V and J genes are those of that table, whereas D and trimming came from the DNA. This table holds more than 75,000 clones, 86% found once. This chain connects TRBV12-2 to TRBJ2-7; the tabulated D call, TRBD2, remains unverified against the DNA. TRBV12-2 represents a pseudogene. This TCR was sampled from a man aged 80 or over with active or convalescent COVID-19. Sequencing used peripheral blood. CDR3 region: CASRLPQQLREPEQYF. The CDR3 coding sequence is TGTGCAAGTCGCTTACCACAGCAGTTGCGGGAGCCTGAGCAGTACTTC.